A single T cell receptor beta chain is shown here with its context. Its target is unknown. Clones were sequenced by immunoSEQ multiplex PCR, and TCRdb holds only the in-frame ones, with some missing. This sample carries around 76,000 clones, roughly 80% of them seen once, and the ten largest clones take roughly 5.4%. This entry comes from a study of OX40 agonist ivuxolimab in advanced cancers. Study overall: Patients were treated with ivuxolimab, an agonistic anti-OX40 (CD134) antibody. Patients undergoing dose escalation presented with hepatocellular carcinoma, melanoma, renal cell or head and neck cancer. Findings and limits, study-wide: Both CD4+ and CD8+ T cell populations in blood had undergone clonal expansion by week 6 at 0.1 to 3.0 mg/kg.

The CDR3 consists of 11 residues. Germline V CDR1 and CDR2: MDHEN, SYDVKM. Trimming removed 7 bases from V and 5 bases from J, with 8 bases in between. V is TRBV28 and J is TRBJ2-5; D is undetermined. The clonotype comes from an adult with an advanced solid tumor such as melanoma, head and neck, liver or kidney cancer. The sequenced sample was CD4+ or CD8+ T cells sorted from blood, obtained in a trial of the OX40 agonist ivuxolimab. CDR3 sequence (DNA): TGTGCCAGCACCTTAAAGGAGACCCAGTACTTC. Translation: CASTLKETQYF.